This is a list of T cell receptor beta chains from one sample in a study of beta chain features in type 1 diabetes. Libraries were prepared by immunoSEQ multiplex PCR; TCRdb keeps only in-frame clonotypes and omits some of them. The table records fewer than 20,000 clones, around 43% of them present only once. The sample was stem cell memory CD4+ T cells from blood. The receptors were sampled from a woman aged 40 to 50 in good health. Each CDR3 is given with its conserved first and last residue. A D gene is named only where the DNA matches it firmly. Clone size appears in some rows only: once, few, many, or a class for an expanded clone.

v_gene: TRBV7-9; d_gene: TRBD2; j_gene: TRBJ2-5; abundance: -; CDR3aa: CASSSGLAGAVQYF; CDR3nt: TGTGCCAGCAGCTCGGGACTAGCGGGGGCCGTCCAGTACTTC
v_gene: TRBV19; d_gene: TRBD2; j_gene: TRBJ2-3; abundance: -; CDR3aa: CASSVALRGGLVTDTQYF; CDR3nt: TGTGCCAGTAGTGTGGCTTTGCGGGGGGGCCTGGTAACAGATACGCAGTATTTT
v_gene: TRBV9; d_gene: -; j_gene: TRBJ2-5; abundance: -; CDR3aa: CASSASGGETQYF; CDR3nt: TGTGCCAGCAGCGCCTCTGGCGGGGAGACCCAGTACTTC
v_gene: TRBV5-4; d_gene: TRBD2; j_gene: TRBJ2-7; abundance: few; CDR3aa: CASSFPTSGASYEQYF; CDR3nt: TGTGCCAGCAGCTTCCCGACTAGCGGGGCCTCCTACGAGCAGTACTTC
v_gene: TRBV2; d_gene: TRBD2; j_gene: TRBJ2-5; abundance: few; CDR3aa: CASSGTSGETQYF; CDR3nt: TGTGCCAGCAGCGGGACTAGCGGAGAGACCCAGTACTTC
v_gene: TRBV18; d_gene: -; j_gene: TRBJ2-5; abundance: few; CDR3aa: CASSPRDTQETQYF; CDR3nt: TGTGCCAGCTCACCACGGGACACCCAAGAGACCCAGTACTTC
v_gene: TRBV6-1; d_gene: -; j_gene: TRBJ1-1; abundance: once; CDR3aa: CASKKGEVNTEAFF; CDR3nt: TGTGCCAGCAAGAAGGGGGAAGTGAACACTGAAGCTTTCTTT
v_gene: TRBV7-9; d_gene: -; j_gene: TRBJ2-1; abundance: -; CDR3aa: CASSLAGRGNEQFF; CDR3nt: TGTGCCAGCAGCTTAGCGGGCAGGGGAAATGAGCAGTTCTTC
v_gene: TRBV27; d_gene: TRBD1; j_gene: TRBJ2-3; abundance: -; CDR3aa: CASSGGQGAYTQYF; CDR3nt: TGTGCCAGCAGTGGGGGACAGGGGGCATATACGCAGTATTTT
v_gene: TRBV7-6; d_gene: TRBD2; j_gene: TRBJ2-7; abundance: -; CDR3aa: CASSLGTAGVPSYEQYF; CDR3nt: TGTGCCAGCAGCTTAGGTACTGCGGGGGTGCCTTCCTACGAGCAGTACTTC
v_gene: TRBV4-1; d_gene: -; j_gene: TRBJ1-3; abundance: few; CDR3aa: CASSQDLGDSSGNTIYF; CDR3nt: TGCGCCAGCAGCCAAGATCTGGGGGACTCCTCTGGAAACACCATATATTTT
v_gene: TRBV11-2; d_gene: TRBD2; j_gene: TRBJ2-5; abundance: -; CDR3aa: CASSFGTSSSETQYF; CDR3nt: TGTGCCAGCAGCTTCGGGACTAGCTCCTCCGAGACCCAGTACTTC
v_gene: TRBV27; d_gene: -; j_gene: TRBJ1-4; abundance: once; CDR3aa: CASSLGGATNEKLFF; CDR3nt: TGTGCCAGCAGTTTAGGCGGAGCAACTAATGAAAAACTGTTTTTT
v_gene: TRBV29-1; d_gene: -; j_gene: TRBJ2-2; abundance: few; CDR3aa: CSVGVAAGELFF; CDR3nt: TGCAGCGTTGGGGTGGCGGCCGGGGAGCTGTTTTTT
v_gene: TRBV5-1; d_gene: -; j_gene: TRBJ2-5; abundance: few; CDR3aa: CASSFEETQYF; CDR3nt: TGCGCCAGCAGCTTTGAGGAGACCCAGTACTTC
v_gene: TRBV7-9; d_gene: TRBD2; j_gene: TRBJ2-4; abundance: few; CDR3aa: CASSLEGAGADIQYF; CDR3nt: TGTGCCAGCAGCTTAGAGGGAGCGGGGGCCGACATTCAGTACTTC
v_gene: TRBV25-1; d_gene: -; j_gene: TRBJ1-1; abundance: -; CDR3aa: CASSPGSRAFF; CDR3nt: TGTGCCAGCAGTCCGGGGTCGAGAGCTTTCTTT
v_gene: TRBV5-1; d_gene: TRBD2; j_gene: TRBJ2-7; abundance: -; CDR3aa: CASRRAGGLDEQYF; CDR3nt: TGCGCCAGCCGCAGAGCGGGGGGCCTGGATGAGCAGTACTTC
v_gene: TRBV6-1; d_gene: TRBD2; j_gene: TRBJ2-5; abundance: -; CDR3aa: CASSEGTSGVQETQYF; CDR3nt: TGTGCCAGCAGTGAAGGCACTAGCGGGGTGCAAGAGACCCAGTACTTC
v_gene: TRBV5-5; d_gene: TRBD1; j_gene: TRBJ2-3; abundance: few; CDR3aa: CASSPGQGSTDTQYF; CDR3nt: TGTGCCAGCAGCCCCGGACAGGGTAGCACAGATACGCAGTATTTT
v_gene: TRBV7-9; d_gene: -; j_gene: TRBJ1-3; abundance: -; CDR3aa: CASSLARPGNTIYF; CDR3nt: TGTGCCAGCAGCTTAGCGCGGCCCGGAAACACCATATATTTT
v_gene: TRBV29-1; d_gene: -; j_gene: TRBJ2-1; abundance: -; CDR3aa: CSVLGANEQFF; CDR3nt: TGCAGCGTGTTGGGGGCCAATGAGCAGTTCTTC
v_gene: TRBV14; d_gene: -; j_gene: TRBJ2-7; abundance: -; CDR3aa: CASSQITGQTYEQYF; CDR3nt: TGTGCCAGCAGCCAAATCACCGGACAGACCTACGAGCAGTACTTC
v_gene: TRBV7-2; d_gene: TRBD1; j_gene: TRBJ1-1; abundance: -; CDR3aa: CASSKRQGVNTEAFF; CDR3nt: TGTGCCAGCAGCAAACGACAGGGGGTGAACACTGAAGCTTTCTTT
v_gene: TRBV7-8; d_gene: -; j_gene: TRBJ2-5; abundance: -; CDR3aa: CASSPRTLFGGAEQETQYF; CDR3nt: TGTGCCAGCAGCCCCAGGACCTTATTTGGGGGGGCTGAACAAGAGACCCAGTACTTC
v_gene: TRBV11-2; d_gene: -; j_gene: TRBJ2-2; abundance: -; CDR3aa: CATRLGLITGELFF; CDR3nt: TGTGCCACCCGACTGGGACTCATCACCGGGGAGCTGTTTTTT
v_gene: TRBV19; d_gene: TRBD2; j_gene: TRBJ2-5; abundance: few; CDR3aa: CASSLAAGGLQTQYF; CDR3nt: TGTGCCAGTAGTCTTGCGGCGGGGGGGCTACAGACCCAGTACTTC
v_gene: TRBV15; d_gene: -; j_gene: TRBJ2-2; abundance: few; CDR3aa: CATSTPPVRGGTGELFF; CDR3nt: TGTGCCACCAGCACCCCCCCCGTGAGGGGGGGCACCGGGGAGCTGTTTTTT
v_gene: TRBV5-6; d_gene: -; j_gene: TRBJ2-7; abundance: -; CDR3aa: CASSPERQDLAYEQYF; CDR3nt: TGTGCCAGCAGCCCCGAGCGACAGGACCTTGCCTACGAGCAGTACTTC
v_gene: TRBV4-1; d_gene: TRBD2; j_gene: TRBJ2-5; abundance: -; CDR3aa: CASSLAGVTQYF; CDR3nt: TGCGCCAGCAGCTTGGCGGGGGTGACCCAGTACTTC
v_gene: TRBV19; d_gene: TRBD2; j_gene: TRBJ2-7; abundance: -; CDR3aa: CASSIDYAGLAASYEQYF; CDR3nt: TGTGCCAGTAGTATAGATTACGCCGGACTAGCGGCCTCCTACGAGCAGTACTTC
v_gene: TRBV9; d_gene: TRBD1; j_gene: TRBJ1-6; abundance: few; CDR3aa: CASSGDGQGGNSPLHF; CDR3nt: TGTGCCAGCAGCGGAGACGGACAGGGCGGTAATTCACCCCTCCACTTT
v_gene: TRBV18; d_gene: -; j_gene: TRBJ2-3; abundance: few; CDR3aa: CASSPGAGDTQYF; CDR3nt: TGTGCCAGCTCACCGGGGGCCGGAGATACGCAGTATTTT